The T cell receptor beta chain under discussion was sequenced for a study of graft-versus-host responses after intestinal transplantation. Details on this clone: Antigen unknown.

Clones were sequenced by immunoSEQ multiplex PCR, and TCRdb holds only the in-frame ones, with some missing. The sample includes about 47,000 clones, over 80% of them seen just once. Study findings and constraints: The study found high graft-versus-host to host-versus-graft clonal ratios in allografts of patients with graft-donor T cell macrochimerism. Early post-transplant HvG declines tracked with peak circulating GvH clone levels.

CDR3 length: 15 amino acids. The V gene end was trimmed by 7 bases and the J gene end by 6 bases; junction bases not matched to a gene: 9. Germline V gene sequence: CDR1 MNHNY, CDR2 SVGAGI (reference sequence). The material sequenced was PBMCs, taken around 27 months after a first intestinal transplant, on the day of a second. The J gene is TRBJ2-1, the V gene TRBV6-6, with 10 bases identical to TRBD2. The clonotype was recovered from a human patient who received an intestinal transplant, so some T cells may come from the graft donor. For the CDR3, the DNA is TGTGCCAGCACCCTTCAGACTAGCGGGCGCAATGAGCAGTTCTTC. Residues: CASTLQTSGRNEQFF.